The rows below give T cell receptor beta chains drawn from one sample of a study of cytomegalovirus exposure and HLA in healthy donors. Libraries were prepared by immunoSEQ multiplex PCR; TCRdb keeps only in-frame clonotypes and omits some of them. The sample consists of some 160,000 clones, 65% to 90% of them appearing once. The specimen was PBMCs. These receptor sequences come from a man in his fifties or sixties in good health and CMV-seropositive. Both conserved end residues are part of each CDR3. Fields, in order: D gene, V gene, clone size, J gene, CDR3 DNA, CDR3 protein. The D gene is left open where the match is weak. Expanded clones are given a class, and other clones once, few, many or no size at all.

d_call: .
v_call: TRBV19
clone_size: .
j_call: TRBJ2-1
cdr3_nt: TGTGCCAGTAGTATGCCCCCGGAGCGGCCGTTATACAATGAGCAGTTCTTC
cdr3_aa: CASSMPPERPLYNEQFF

d_call: .
v_call: TRBV6-6
clone_size: once
j_call: TRBJ1-1
cdr3_nt: TGTGCCAGCAGTCCCGGAGGCGCCGGGTCCCGTTCTGAAGCTTTCTTT
cdr3_aa: CASSPGGAGSRSEAFF

d_call: TRBD1
v_call: TRBV23-1
clone_size: .
j_call: TRBJ1-5
cdr3_nt: TGCGCCAGCAGTCGAGAAATTCCGGGACAGGGTAGCAATCAGCCCCAGCATTTT
cdr3_aa: CASSREIPGQGSNQPQHF

d_call: .
v_call: TRBV5-1
clone_size: .
j_call: TRBJ2-2
cdr3_nt: TGCGCCAGCAGCCTGGTAGGCGGGGCCGGGGAGCTGTTTTTT
cdr3_aa: CASSLVGGAGELFF

d_call: TRBD1
v_call: TRBV5-6
clone_size: .
j_call: TRBJ1-1
cdr3_nt: TGTGCCAGCAGTCGGGTGGACAGGGGTAACACTGAAGCTTTCTTT
cdr3_aa: CASSRVDRGNTEAFF

d_call: .
v_call: TRBV7-6
clone_size: .
j_call: TRBJ1-3
cdr3_nt: TGTGCCAGCAGCCCACAACCCCCGGCAGGAGAATTGCGGGACACCATATATTTT
cdr3_aa: CASSPQPPAGELRDTIYF

d_call: TRBD1
v_call: TRBV5-6
clone_size: .
j_call: TRBJ1-2
cdr3_nt: TGTGCCAGCAGCCCGGACAGGGGCGACTATGGCTACACCTTC
cdr3_aa: CASSPDRGDYGYTF

d_call: TRBD2
v_call: TRBV5-1
clone_size: .
j_call: TRBJ2-1
cdr3_nt: TGCGCCAGCAGCTTGCTCAGACTAGCTAGGGATGATAATGAGCAGTTCTTC
cdr3_aa: CASSLLRLARDDNEQFF

d_call: .
v_call: TRBV6-1
clone_size: .
j_call: TRBJ1-4
cdr3_nt: TGTGCCAGCAGTGAAAGAGGGTGGGGAACTAATGAAAAACTGTTTTTT
cdr3_aa: CASSERGWGTNEKLFF

d_call: TRBD2
v_call: TRBV10-3
clone_size: .
j_call: TRBJ2-5
cdr3_nt: TGTGCCATCAGTGGGCTAGCGGGAGAGACCCAGTACTTC
cdr3_aa: CAISGLAGETQYF

d_call: TRBD1
v_call: TRBV9
clone_size: few
j_call: TRBJ1-2
cdr3_nt: TGTGCCAGCAGCCCTTCGACAGGGCCCATCGGCTATGGCTACACCTTC
cdr3_aa: CASSPSTGPIGYGYTF

d_call: .
v_call: TRBV5-1
clone_size: .
j_call: TRBJ2-7
cdr3_nt: TGCGCCAGCAGCTTGGAAAGCGCCTACGAGCAGTACTTC
cdr3_aa: CASSLESAYEQYF

d_call: TRBD2
v_call: TRBV5-1
clone_size: .
j_call: TRBJ2-5
cdr3_nt: TGCGCCAGCAGCTTGGAACTAGCGGGGGTAGAGACCCAGTACTTC
cdr3_aa: CASSLELAGVETQYF

d_call: TRBD1
v_call: TRBV6-5
clone_size: .
j_call: TRBJ1-1
cdr3_nt: TGTGCCAGCAGTTACGCACAGGGGACCACTGAAGCTTTCTTT
cdr3_aa: CASSYAQGTTEAFF

d_call: TRBD2
v_call: TRBV6-1
clone_size: .
j_call: TRBJ2-3
cdr3_nt: TGTGCCAGCAGTGAAGGGACTAGCGGCACAGATACGCAGTATTTT
cdr3_aa: CASSEGTSGTDTQYF

d_call: .
v_call: TRBV20-1
clone_size: few
j_call: TRBJ1-1
cdr3_nt: TGCAGTGCTCCCCGGGGGTCTGAAGCTTTCTTT
cdr3_aa: CSAPRGSEAFF

d_call: .
v_call: TRBV29-1
clone_size: .
j_call: TRBJ1-2
cdr3_nt: TGCAGCGTTGAAGATCGCGGGGGAGGAGGCTACACCTTC
cdr3_aa: CSVEDRGGGGYTF

d_call: TRBD2
v_call: TRBV4-2
clone_size: .
j_call: TRBJ2-3
cdr3_nt: TGTGCCAGCAGCCAAGGACTAGCGGGCACAGATACGCAGTATTTT
cdr3_aa: CASSQGLAGTDTQYF

d_call: TRBD2
v_call: TRBV4-1
clone_size: .
j_call: TRBJ2-1
cdr3_nt: TGCGCCAGCAGCCAAGAAAGGGTGGCCAGCGGGACTGAGCGGCAGTTCTTC
cdr3_aa: CASSQERVASGTERQFF

d_call: TRBD1
v_call: TRBV14
clone_size: .
j_call: TRBJ1-1
cdr3_nt: TGTGCCAGCAGCCCCTTGACAGGGAGTCGGGACACTGAAGCTTTCTTT
cdr3_aa: CASSPLTGSRDTEAFF

d_call: TRBD1
v_call: TRBV6-1
clone_size: .
j_call: TRBJ1-1
cdr3_nt: TGTGCCAGCAGTGCCCCCATAGGGGGGAACAGGGGGGTCATGAACACTGAAGCTTTCTTT
cdr3_aa: CASSAPIGGNRGVMNTEAFF

d_call: .
v_call: TRBV27
clone_size: .
j_call: TRBJ2-1
cdr3_nt: TGTGCCAGCAGTTCTCCGGGACTGGGTTACAATGAGCAGTTCTTC
cdr3_aa: CASSSPGLGYNEQFF

d_call: .
v_call: TRBV5-1
clone_size: .
j_call: TRBJ1-1
cdr3_nt: TGCGCCAGCAGCTTGGGCGCTGAAGCTTTCTTT
cdr3_aa: CASSLGAEAFF

d_call: TRBD2
v_call: TRBV5-6
clone_size: once
j_call: TRBJ2-1
cdr3_nt: TGTGCCAGCACCAAACGGGGGGGGAGGCACAATGAGCAGTTCTTC
cdr3_aa: CASTKRGGRHNEQFF

d_call: TRBD2
v_call: TRBV30
clone_size: .
j_call: TRBJ2-5
cdr3_nt: TGTGCCTGGAGCCCAGGGACTAGCGGGAGGGCCATAGAGACCCAGTACTTC
cdr3_aa: CAWSPGTSGRAIETQYF

d_call: .
v_call: TRBV6-5
clone_size: .
j_call: TRBJ1-4
cdr3_nt: TGTGCCAGCAGCCCGGAGTTATTCGCTGAAAAACTGTTTTTT
cdr3_aa: CASSPELFAEKLFF

d_call: .
v_call: TRBV29-1
clone_size: .
j_call: TRBJ2-5
cdr3_nt: TGCAGCGTGAAAACCGGGGTGGGCTGGGAGACCCAGTACTTC
cdr3_aa: CSVKTGVGWETQYF

d_call: TRBD2
v_call: TRBV5-1
clone_size: .
j_call: TRBJ2-1
cdr3_nt: TGCGCCAGCAGTCCGGTCCCGGGACTAGTGGCCCACAATGAGCAGTTCTTC
cdr3_aa: CASSPVPGLVAHNEQFF

d_call: .
v_call: TRBV27
clone_size: .
j_call: TRBJ2-5
cdr3_nt: TGTGCCAGCAGTTTATATCAGGGGTGGGGGGAGACCCAGTACTTC
cdr3_aa: CASSLYQGWGETQYF

d_call: .
v_call: TRBV18
clone_size: .
j_call: TRBJ1-3
cdr3_nt: TGTGCCAGCTCACCAACCGACATCGCTGGAAACACCATATATTTT
cdr3_aa: CASSPTDIAGNTIYF

d_call: .
v_call: TRBV5-1
clone_size: .
j_call: TRBJ1-4
cdr3_nt: TGCGCCAGCAGCTTGGCCCTAGGGGAAGAAAAACTGTTTTTT
cdr3_aa: CASSLALGEEKLFF

d_call: TRBD2
v_call: TRBV7-3
clone_size: once
j_call: TRBJ2-1
cdr3_nt: TGTGCCAGCAGCCTCCTAGCGGGAGGGGGCAATGAGCAGTTCTTC
cdr3_aa: CASSLLAGGGNEQFF

d_call: .
v_call: TRBV19
clone_size: .
j_call: TRBJ1-1
cdr3_nt: TGTGCCAGTAGGAACTCCGGGACACCTCTTGGAGCTTTCTTT
cdr3_aa: CASRNSGTPLGAFF

d_call: TRBD1
v_call: TRBV28
clone_size: .
j_call: TRBJ1-1
cdr3_nt: TGTGCCAGCACATGGACAGGGCTACCTTTCTTT
cdr3_aa: CASTWTGLPFF

d_call: .
v_call: TRBV7-9
clone_size: .
j_call: TRBJ1-5
cdr3_nt: TGTGCCAGCAGCTCGGACAGCCCGATCGATCCCCAGCATTTT
cdr3_aa: CASSSDSPIDPQHF

d_call: .
v_call: TRBV5-1
clone_size: .
j_call: TRBJ1-1
cdr3_nt: TGCGCCAGCAGCTTGGGGGGGCCTCCTGGAAACACTGAAGCTTTCTTT
cdr3_aa: CASSLGGPPGNTEAFF

d_call: TRBD1
v_call: TRBV6-5
clone_size: .
j_call: TRBJ2-7
cdr3_nt: TGTGCCAGTCGAGGGGACAGGGACTACGAGCAGTACTTC
cdr3_aa: CASRGDRDYEQYF

d_call: .
v_call: TRBV13
clone_size: .
j_call: TRBJ1-1
cdr3_nt: TGTGCCAGCAGCTTCTTCAGGGCCCAGAACACTGAAGCTTTCTTT
cdr3_aa: CASSFFRAQNTEAFF

d_call: .
v_call: TRBV7-9
clone_size: .
j_call: TRBJ1-1
cdr3_nt: TGTGCCAGCCTCGGGGGGACTGAAGCTTTCTTT
cdr3_aa: CASLGGTEAFF

d_call: TRBD1
v_call: TRBV12-5
clone_size: .
j_call: TRBJ1-5
cdr3_nt: TGTGCTAGTGGTACCGCCGGGACAGCAAATCAGCCCCAGCATTTT
cdr3_aa: CASGTAGTANQPQHF

d_call: TRBD1
v_call: TRBV7-3
clone_size: .
j_call: TRBJ1-1
cdr3_nt: TGTGCCAGCAGCCGGGGACAGGGTGGACAGGGAGCTTTCTTT
cdr3_aa: CASSRGQGGQGAFF

d_call: .
v_call: TRBV7-3
clone_size: once
j_call: TRBJ2-1
cdr3_nt: TGTGCCAGCAGCCCCCATAGTGATGAGCAGTTCTTC
cdr3_aa: CASSPHSDEQFF

d_call: .
v_call: TRBV15
clone_size: .
j_call: TRBJ2-1
cdr3_nt: TGTGCCACCAGCAGAGATGGCGGCCCCTACAATGAGCAGTTCTTC
cdr3_aa: CATSRDGGPYNEQFF

d_call: TRBD1
v_call: TRBV4-1
clone_size: .
j_call: TRBJ1-3
cdr3_nt: TGCGCCAGCAGCCCGTGGACAGGGGACTCTGGAAACACCATATATTTT
cdr3_aa: CASSPWTGDSGNTIYF

d_call: TRBD1
v_call: TRBV9
clone_size: few
j_call: TRBJ2-1
cdr3_nt: TGTGCCAGCAGCGTATCGGGACAGGGCTGGCATGAGCAGTTCTTC
cdr3_aa: CASSVSGQGWHEQFF

d_call: .
v_call: TRBV28
clone_size: .
j_call: TRBJ1-5
cdr3_nt: TGTGCCAGCAGTTTACCCCTTAGCAATCAGCCCCAGCATTTT
cdr3_aa: CASSLPLSNQPQHF

d_call: .
v_call: TRBV4-1
clone_size: few
j_call: TRBJ1-1
cdr3_nt: TGCGCCAGCAGCCAAGCGGACACTGAAGCTTTCTTT
cdr3_aa: CASSQADTEAFF

d_call: .
v_call: TRBV11-3
clone_size: .
j_call: TRBJ1-1
cdr3_nt: TGTGCCAGCAGCTTAGTGGGGCCTTTGAACACTGAAGCTTTCTTT
cdr3_aa: CASSLVGPLNTEAFF

d_call: .
v_call: TRBV2
clone_size: .
j_call: TRBJ2-1
cdr3_nt: TGTGCCAGCAGGGAGGGGCCCGGCGGAGAGCAGTTCTTC
cdr3_aa: CASREGPGGEQFF

d_call: TRBD2
v_call: TRBV10-2
clone_size: .
j_call: TRBJ2-3
cdr3_nt: TGCGCCAGCAGTGATTTTAGCGGGTCCACAGATACGCAGTATTTT
cdr3_aa: CASSDFSGSTDTQYF